This entry lists 17 T cell receptor beta chains sequenced from one sample in a study of CD8 T cells in Susac syndrome. RNA amounts of roughly 0.45 to 1 ug underwent reverse transcription with random hexamers. TCRdb re-derived calls from the immunoSEQ multiplex PCR reads in MiXCR, one entry per CDR3 protein. The sample holds about 110,000 distinct CDR3 sequences, approximately 96% seen once. The sample consisted of CD4+ T cells from PBMCs. Receptors were obtained from a human donor in good health.

The chain is built from TRBV6-1 and TRBJ1-5, with TRBD1 identical over 7 bases. V was pared by 6 bases and J by 0 bases, with 2 bases of the junction left unmatched. Germline assignment: CDR1 MNHNS and CDR2 SASEGT. CDR3 length: 14 residues. CDR3 residues: CASRGTVSNQPQHF. The CDR3 nucleotides are TGTGCCAGCAGGGGGACAGTTAGCAATCAGCCCCAGCATTTT.

In this sample, this clonotype turned up once. The V and J genes are TRBV2 and TRBJ1-4, with 10 bases lining up with TRBD1. V lost 6 bases and J lost 7; bases outside the gene matches: 5. There are 14 residues in the CDR3. Germline CDR1 is SNHLY and CDR2 is FYNNEI. CDR3 amino acids: CASSATGGGEKLFF. The CDR3 DNA follows: TGTGCCAGCAGCGCGACAGGGGGCGGTGAAAAACTGTTTTTT.

The V and J genes are TRBV3-1 and TRBJ1-1, with 8 bases fitting TRBD1. Germline CDR1 is LGHDT and CDR2 is YNNKEL (reference sequence). This CDR3 spans 14 amino acids. The ends lost 4 bases at V and 1 base at J; junction bases unmatched: 2. The CDR3 DNA sequence: TGTGCCAGCAGCCGGGACAGGACGAACACTGAAGCTTTCTTT. This encodes CASSRDRTNTEAFF. The complete variable domain, with remaining parts taken from reference TRBV3-1 and TRBJ1-1, reads DTAVSQTPKYLVTQMGNDKSIKCEQNLGHDTMYWYKQDSKKFLKIMFSYNNKELIINETVPNRFSPKSPDKAHLNLHINSLELGDSAVYFCASSRDRTNTEAFFGQGTRLTVV.

CDR3 region: CASSITRSSYEQYF. The CDR3 nucleotides read TGTGCCAGTAGTATCACCAGGAGCTCCTACGAGCAGTACTTC. V usage is TRBV19 and J usage is TRBJ2-7; D gene uncertain. Germline CDR1 is LNHDA and CDR2 is SQIVND (reference sequence). This CDR3 is 14 amino acids long. Trimming removed 3 bases from V and 0 bases from J, with 9 bases in between.

The chain has TRBV19 and TRBJ1-2; 9 bases line up with TRBD1. The germline gives CDR1 LNHDA, CDR2 SQIVND (reference sequence). This CDR3 has 17 amino acids. V shed 2 bases, J shed 0 bases, and the junction held 7 bases outside the gene matches. CDR3 region: CASSIPGQGAANYGYTF. DNA of the CDR3: TGTGCCAGTAGTATACCGGGACAGGGAGCTGCTAACTATGGCTACACCTTC.

The V call is TRBV7-9, the J call TRBJ2-5, with D unresolved. Germline-derived CDR1 and CDR2 are SEHNR and FQNEAQ (reference sequence). Trimming removed 4 bases from V and 3 bases from J, with 6 bases in between. This CDR3 spans 12 amino acids. CDR3 DNA: TGTGCCAGCAGCTGGAAGGAAGAGACCCAGTACTTC. Amino acid sequence: CASSWKEETQYF. The variable domain in full, with the rest retrieved from reference TRBV7-9 and TRBJ2-5, is DTGVSQNPRHKITKRGQNVTFRCDPISEHNRLYWYRQTLGQGPEFLTYFQNEAQLEKSRLLSDRFSAERPKGSFSTLEIQRTEQGDSAMYLCASSWKEETQYFGPGTRLLVL.

This clonotype is a singleton in its sample. This chain uses TRBV20-1 with TRBJ2-1; TRBD1 matches 9 bases. The junction had 6 bases not matched to a gene; V was cut back by 3 bases and J by 9 bases. From germline, CDR1 is DFQATT and CDR2 SNEGSKA (reference sequence). This CDR3 spans 13 amino acids. The CDR3 coding sequence is TGCAGTGCTAGGTGGACAGGGGAGGGTGAGCAGTTCTTC. Amino acids: CSARWTGEGEQFF.

The chain uses TRBV7-9 and TRBJ2-3; D is undetermined. V lost 4 bases and J lost 2, with 16 bases in between. CDR3 length: 16 amino acids. Germline V CDR1 and CDR2: SEHNR, FQNEAQ (reference sequence). The CDR3 loop reads CASSSGRKTYTDTQYF. The CDR3 DNA reads as TGTGCCAGCAGCTCAGGCCGGAAAACTTACACAGATACGCAGTATTTT.

V is TRBV7-2 and J is TRBJ2-5; D is possibly TRBD1 (5 bases). V lost 6 bases and J 1 base, leaving 12 bases between the germline ends. Germline CDR1 is SGHTA and CDR2 is FQGNSA. This CDR3 region has 14 residues. The CDR3 region is CASRRTQVQETQYF. The CDR3 coding sequence is TGTGCCAGCAGACGCACACAGGTCCAAGAGACCCAGTACTTC.

The genes are TRBV4-3 and TRBJ2-1; maybe TRBD2 (5 bases). The V and J ends lost 0 bases and 5 bases respectively, with 17 bases between them. The germline gives CDR1 LGHNA, CDR2 YSLEER. The CDR3 contains 17 residues. CDR3 region: CASSQDYRSGGHNEQFF. The CDR3, as DNA: TGCGCCAGCAGCCAAGATTATAGATCCGGAGGACACAATGAGCAGTTCTTC.

J is TRBJ2-1 and V is TRBV5-1; 7 bases fit TRBD2. V dropped 5 bases and J dropped 0; count of bases not matched to a gene: 5. CDR1 and CDR2 from the germline V gene are SGHRS and YFSETQ. This CDR3 has 15 amino acids. The CDR3 nucleotides read TGCGCCAGCAGTGAAGCGGGACTCTCCTACAATGAGCAGTTCTTC. Protein sequence: CASSEAGLSYNEQFF.

The sample holds one count of this clonotype. The chain employs TRBV29-1 and TRBJ2-2; the match to TRBD2 covers 10 bases. The CDR3 contains 14 residues. V trimming: 5 bases; J trimming: 4 bases; junction bases outside the gene matches: 4. Per the germline V gene, CDR1 is SQVTM and CDR2 is ANQGSEA. The chain's CDR3 is CSVQREGPTGELFF. CDR3 nucleotides: TGCAGCGTTCAGCGGGAGGGCCCCACCGGGGAGCTGTTTTTT.

The chain uses TRBV2 and TRBJ1-2; D is perhaps TRBD1 (5 bases). The CDR3 runs to 13 residues. The germline V and J ends were trimmed by 6 bases and 5 bases, with 13 bases remaining between them. The germline gives CDR1 SNHLY, CDR2 FYNNEI. The CDR3 loop reads CASRRDGDYGYTF. CDR3 coding DNA: TGTGCCAGCAGGAGGGACGGTGATTATGGCTACACCTTC.

This sequence joins TRBV20-1 and TRBJ1-4; TRBD1 is a possible D gene (5 bases). Germline lookup yields CDR1 DFQATT and CDR2 SNEGSKA (reference sequence). The CDR3 consists of 15 residues. The V gene lost 0 bases and the J gene lost 6 bases, with 14 bases spanning the gap. The CDR3 sequence: CSARDPTGGDEKLFF. The CDR3 region has the DNA TGCAGTGCTAGAGATCCCACGGGGGGGGATGAAAAACTGTTTTTT.

The chain is built from TRBV3-1 and TRBJ2-5; 10 nucleotides line up with TRBD1. CDR1 and CDR2 (germline): LGHDT, YNNKEL (reference sequence). The CDR3 has 15 amino acids. V was pared by 4 bases and J by 5 bases, with 7 bases of the junction left unmatched. The CDR3 sequence: CASSLAGTGVETQYF. CDR3 nucleotides: TGTGCCAGCAGCCTCGCCGGGACAGGGGTGGAGACCCAGTACTTC.

The V gene is TRBV3-1, the J gene TRBJ2-2; no clear D gene. Trimming stripped 1 base from V and 1 base from J, with 10 bases between. The CDR3 consists of 16 residues. Germline V CDR1 and CDR2: LGHDT, YNNKEL (reference sequence). CDR3 DNA sequence: TGTGCCAGCAGCCAAGCCCAGGTCGGGAACACCGGGGAGCTGTTTTTT. Residues: CASSQAQVGNTGELFF.

V usage is TRBV3-1 and J usage is TRBJ2-7; 8 bases fit TRBD2. Per the germline V gene, CDR1 is LGHDT and CDR2 is YNNKEL (reference sequence). There are 15 residues in the CDR3. V trimming: 2 bases; J trimming: 3 bases; junction bases outside the gene matches: 6. The CDR3 coding sequence is TGTGCCAGCAGCCAACCGGGACTAGGGTACTACGAGCAGTACTTC. It translates to CASSQPGLGYYEQYF.